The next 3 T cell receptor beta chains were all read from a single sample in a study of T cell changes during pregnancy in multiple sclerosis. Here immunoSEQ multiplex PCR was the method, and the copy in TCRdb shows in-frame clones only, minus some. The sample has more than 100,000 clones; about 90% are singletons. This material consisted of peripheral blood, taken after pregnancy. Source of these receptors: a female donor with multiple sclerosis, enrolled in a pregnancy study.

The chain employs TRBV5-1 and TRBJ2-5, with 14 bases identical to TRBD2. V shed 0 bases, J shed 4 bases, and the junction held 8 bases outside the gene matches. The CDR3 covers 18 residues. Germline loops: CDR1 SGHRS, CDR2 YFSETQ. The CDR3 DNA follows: TGCGCCAGCAGCTTGGGGGGACTAGCGGGAGCTAGCCCAGAGACCCAGTACTTC. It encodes CASSLGGLAGASPETQYF. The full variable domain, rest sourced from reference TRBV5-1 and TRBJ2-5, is KAGVTQTPRYLIKTRGQQVTLSCSPISGHRSVSWYQQTPGQGLQFLFEYFSETQRNKGNFPGRFSGRQFSNSRSEMNVSTLELGDSALYLCASSLGGLAGASPETQYFGPGTRLLVL.

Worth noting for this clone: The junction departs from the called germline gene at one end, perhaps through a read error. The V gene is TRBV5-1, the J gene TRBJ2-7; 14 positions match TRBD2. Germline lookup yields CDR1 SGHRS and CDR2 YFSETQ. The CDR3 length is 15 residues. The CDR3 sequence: CASRLGTSGRTEQYF. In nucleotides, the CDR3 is TGCGCCAGCAGGTTGGGGACTAGCGGGAGAACGGAGCAGTACTTC. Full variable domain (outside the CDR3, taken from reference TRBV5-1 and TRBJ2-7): KAGVTQTPRYLIKTRGQQVTLSCSPISGHRSVSWYQQTPGQGLQFLFEYFSETQRNKGNFPGRFSGRQFSNSRSEMNVSTLELGDSALYLCASRLGTSGRTEQYFGPGTRLTVT.

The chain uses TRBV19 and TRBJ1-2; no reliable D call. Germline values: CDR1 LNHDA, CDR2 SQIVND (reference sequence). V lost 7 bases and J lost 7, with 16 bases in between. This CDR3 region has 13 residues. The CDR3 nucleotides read TGTGCCAGTACCCTGATTTCAGAGGGTGGCTACACCTTC. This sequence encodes CASTLISEGGYTF.